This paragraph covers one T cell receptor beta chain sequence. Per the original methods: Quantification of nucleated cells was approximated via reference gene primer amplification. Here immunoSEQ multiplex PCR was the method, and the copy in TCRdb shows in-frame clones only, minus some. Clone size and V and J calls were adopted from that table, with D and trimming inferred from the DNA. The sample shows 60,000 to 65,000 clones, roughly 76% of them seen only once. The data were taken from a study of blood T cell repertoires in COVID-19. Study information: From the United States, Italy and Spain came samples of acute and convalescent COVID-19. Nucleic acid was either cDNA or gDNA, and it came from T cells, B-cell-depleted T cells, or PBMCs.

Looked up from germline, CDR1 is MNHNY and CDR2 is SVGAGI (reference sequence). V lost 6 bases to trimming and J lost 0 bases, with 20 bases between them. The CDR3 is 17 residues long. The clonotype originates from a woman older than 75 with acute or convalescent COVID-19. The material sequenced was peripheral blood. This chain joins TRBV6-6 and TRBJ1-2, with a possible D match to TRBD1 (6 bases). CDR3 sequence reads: CASRRKPGQLANYGYTF. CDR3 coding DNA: TGTGCCAGCAGGCGAAAACCTGGACAGCTAGCTAACTATGGCTACACCTTC.